This T cell receptor beta chain was identified in a study of Graves' ophthalmopathy and Graves' hyperthyroidism. As for the study in general: Prior to any treatment, peripheral blood was collected at the time of initial diagnosis. Broader study findings: The 13-signature model separated ophthalmopathy from stable hyperthyroidism at roughly 90% sensitivity and about 80% specificity.

From RNA, the CDR3 regions of TCR beta chains were amplified and sequenced. The authors performed first-round RT-PCR with HTBI primers and then a second-round multiplex PCR. One entry per CDR3 protein results from TCRdb running MiXCR on the multiplex PCR reads. This table has 350,000 or so distinct CDR3 sequences, roughly 16% appearing once. Many counts were recorded for this clonotype. Its antigen is not identified. Certain patients, namely those with other autoimmune diseases, uncontrolled infections, pregnancy or lactation, were excluded. Sequences were obtained from peripheral blood. This clonotype was obtained from an adult man with Graves' ophthalmopathy.

Here the CDR3 DNA reads TGCGCCAGCAGCTTTCGGGCAGGGACGGAGGAGCAGTACTTC. Translating gives CASSFRAGTEEQYF. The chain has TRBV5-1 and TRBJ2-7; D is tentatively TRBD1 or TRBD2 (5 bases each). V gave up 2 bases and J gave up 7 bases, with 16 bases separating them. The germline gives CDR1 SGHRS, CDR2 YFSETQ. The CDR3 is 14 amino acids.